The following is a TCR beta chain sequence with its context. This record belongs to a study of blood T cell repertoires in COVID-19. Overall study: The study drew acute and convalescent COVID-19 samples from the United States, Italy and Spain.

Germline V lookup: CDR1 MDHEN, CDR2 SYDVKM. The CDR3 sequence is 14 residues long. V gave up 2 bases and J gave up 1 base, with 8 bases separating them. The table came from immunoSEQ multiplex PCR; TCRdb's copy has only in-frame clones and leaves some out. Found here are under 300,000 clones, 70% to 90% of them singletons; the top ten hold approximately 2%. The chain couples TRBV28 to TRBJ1-1; no clear D gene. The receptor was derived from a woman aged 45 to 65 who had recovered from COVID-19. The material sequenced was PBMCs or T cells enriched from blood (not recorded which). This CDR3 reads CASSLISGNTEAFF. The CDR3 DNA follows: TGTGCCAGCAGTTTAATATCAGGGAACACTGAAGCTTTCTTT.